This T cell receptor (beta chain) was found in a study of T cells expressing NK-cell markers (TCRdb year 2020). The study in broad terms: Several donors provided sorted CD3+CD56+NKG2C+, CD3+CD56+NKG2C- and CD3+CD56-NKG2C+ T-cell subsets, whose TCR beta-chain repertoires were profiled. Randomly selected healthy volunteers, three men and five women, were used as the eight sequenced donors. Among the eight sequenced donors, seven were HCMV-seropositive and one was HCMV-seronegative. Libraries were sequenced as 2 x 150 bp reads on Illumina HiSeq 2000/2500, MiSeq or NextSeq. Broader findings and caveats from the paper: Those dominant clonotypes were again the most abundant among CD3+CD56-NKG2C+ cells in a handful of donors, at roughly 28.3-65%. It remained unclear whether the expanded NKG2C-expressing T cell clones were specific for HCMV antigens. In several donors, the dominant CD3+CD56+NKG2C+ clonotypes were among the top 10 CD8+ clonotypes and accounted for about 1.0-7.0% of CD8+ T cells.

CDR1 is given as LGHNT and CDR2 as FRNRAP, both from the germline V gene. The cysteine opens and the phenylalanine closes a CDR3 of 15 amino acids. Only the protein is available. HCMV serostatus was determined by detecting HCMV-specific IgG in serum with a commercial ELISA kit. Ficoll density gradient centrifugation was used to isolate peripheral blood mononuclear cells from blood. The instrument given in TCRdb is Illumina HiSeq 2000. The TCR beta cDNA libraries were made using 5'RACE template switching, a step that added both a universal primer site and unique molecular identifiers. cDNA synthesis was primed from the TCR beta constant segment and was followed by two successive PCR amplification steps. Processing in the source paper ran as follows. MIGEC handled demultiplexing of the reads and grouping by UMI, while MiTCR was used to assemble and quantify clonotypes. Only TCR cDNA sequences supported by at least two reads were kept to exclude erroneous sequences. The tcR package was used for downstream repertoire analysis, and clonotypes were matched between fractions using CDR3 nucleotide sequence together with V segment. VDJmatch was used to annotate antigen specificity against VDJdb, with one amino acid substitution in CDR3 permitted. The reads were reprocessed in TCRdb, with one entry per CDR3 protein sequence and no accompanying DNA. None of the V and J calls come from the authors' own analysis; TCRdb made them. The sample's clone listing holds 550,000 or so distinct CDR3 sequences. The biggest ten clones account for 3% to 4.5% of the sample.

With regard to this clonotype: The antigen this receptor binds is unknown.

The specimen sequenced was blood T cells: a sorted CD56 or NKG2C T cell subset, CD4+ or CD8+ T cells, or bulk PBMC T cells (not recorded which). The clonotype was recovered from a man aged 18 to 35 in good health. Donor details come from another sample of the same person, matched by shared clones. The chain couples TRBV12-5 to TRBJ1-5. The CDR3 is CASGLVKDSNQPQHF.